This passage covers 3 T cell receptor beta chains from one sample sequenced in a study of T cell changes during pregnancy in multiple sclerosis. TCRdb's copy holds only in-frame clones and misses some; the assay was immunoSEQ multiplex PCR. Of nearly 110,000 clones listed, roughly 90% are singletons. Sequencing used peripheral blood, obtained in the third trimester of pregnancy. Receptor source: a female donor in good health, enrolled as a control in a pregnancy study.

The chain couples TRBV19 to TRBJ1-1; TRBD1 matches 10 bases. V lost 2 bases and J lost 1; bases outside the gene matches: 4. This CDR3 has 16 amino acids. Per the germline V gene, CDR1 is LNHDA and CDR2 is SQIVND (reference sequence). The CDR3 DNA reads TGTGCCAGTAGTATATCGGGACAGGGGCCGAACACTGAAGCTTTCTTT. This encodes CASSISGQGPNTEAFF.

This clone was found once. The CDR3 DNA reads TGTGCCAGCAGTTACTCGGGGCTTTTGAACACTGAAGCTTTCTTT. Translating gives CASSYSGLLNTEAFF. The chain combines TRBV6-5 with TRBJ1-1; maybe TRBD1 (5 bases). The V gene lost 0 bases and the J gene lost 0 bases, with 8 bases spanning the gap. Germline V gene sequence: CDR1 MNHEY, CDR2 SVGAGI. The CDR3 runs to 15 residues.

This chain connects TRBV7-9 to TRBJ2-4, with D possibly TRBD1 on 6 matching bases. V shed 5 bases and J shed 6 bases, with 14 bases lying between them. Germline loops: CDR1 SEHNR, CDR2 FQNEAQ (reference sequence). The CDR3 is 14 residues long. CDR3 bases: TGTGCCAGCAGCAAAAGGGGGTTAGGAAACATTCAGTACTTC. This translates into CASSKRGLGNIQYF.